This TCR beta chain was sequenced in a study of siplizumab effects on memory and regulatory T cells. Germline CDR1 reads SGHRS; CDR2 reads YFSETQ. J lost 6 bases, V lost 4 bases, and 8 bases had no gene match. The CDR3 spans 15 residues. With regard to this clone: The target antigen is unknown.

Method: immunoSEQ multiplex PCR; TCRdb's copy keeps in-frame clones and lacks some. The sample lists some 100,000 clones, under 95% occurring once. Findings and caveats of the study: Naive T cells looked more diverse than memory cells, and they looked like major contributors to the alloresponse. A naive or memory phenotype could not be assigned to roughly 80-95% of the proliferating CD4+ or CD8+ clones. Siplizumab significantly reduced alloreactive sequences traceable to unstimulated CD4+ memory cells.

Input material: Tregs sorted from blood. The chain couples TRBV5-1 to TRBJ2-1, with 9 nucleotides matching TRBD2. The sequence came from a human donor in good health. The CDR3 DNA reads as TGCGCCAGCAGCCGGACTAGCGCGTCACTCAATGAGCAGTTCTTC. This codes for CASSRTSASLNEQFF.